This is a list of T cell receptor beta chains from one sample in a study of blood T cell repertoires in COVID-19. Data came from immunoSEQ multiplex PCR; TCRdb stores just in-frame clones and leaves some out. The top ten clones hold about 3% of a sample with 200,000 to 250,000 clones, around 89% of them seen once. Sequencing was done on a sample of PBMCs or T cells enriched from blood (not recorded which). All receptors come from a young woman in a cohort exposed to, infected with or recovered from COVID-19 (not recorded which). The CDR3 runs from the conserved cysteine through the conserved F or W. Fields, in order: D gene, J gene, V gene, clone size, CDR3 DNA, CDR3 protein. A D gene is named only where the DNA matches it firmly. Size tells how often a clone was seen (once, few, many) or the class of an expanded clone, and some rows leave it out.

d_gene: NA; j_gene: TRBJ1-1; v_gene: TRBV29-1; abundance: NA; CDR3nt: TGCAGCGCTAAAGGACAGTCGATGAACACTGAAGCTTTCTTT; CDR3aa: CSAKGQSMNTEAFF
d_gene: NA; j_gene: TRBJ1-4; v_gene: TRBV7-8; abundance: NA; CDR3nt: TGTGCCAGCAGCTTAGGGGGGGGGAAGGAAAAACTGTTTTTT; CDR3aa: CASSLGGGKEKLFF
d_gene: NA; j_gene: TRBJ1-4; v_gene: TRBV19; abundance: NA; CDR3nt: TGTGCCAGTAGTCCGGGGGGGGTAGCTAATGAAAAACTGTTTTTT; CDR3aa: CASSPGGVANEKLFF
d_gene: NA; j_gene: TRBJ1-1; v_gene: TRBV11-2; abundance: NA; CDR3nt: TGTGCCAGCAGCTTAAATCACAGGGCAGAAGCTTTCTTT; CDR3aa: CASSLNHRAEAFF
d_gene: NA; j_gene: TRBJ1-3; v_gene: TRBV2; abundance: NA; CDR3nt: TGTGCCAGCAGTGAAGGTACTGGAAACACCATATATTTT; CDR3aa: CASSEGTGNTIYF
d_gene: NA; j_gene: TRBJ1-4; v_gene: TRBV5-1; abundance: NA; CDR3nt: TGCGCCAGCAGCTTGGGGGAGATGGGTGAAAAACTGTTTTTT; CDR3aa: CASSLGEMGEKLFF
d_gene: TRBD2; j_gene: TRBJ2-2; v_gene: TRBV7-6; abundance: few; CDR3nt: TGTGCCAGCACCTTCAAAAGCGGGGGGGCTTCCACCGGGGAGCTGTTTTTT; CDR3aa: CASTFKSGGASTGELFF
d_gene: TRBD1; j_gene: TRBJ2-3; v_gene: TRBV13; abundance: NA; CDR3nt: TGTGCCAGCAGCTCCAGGGGGCGCTTTGTGACAGATACGCAGTATTTT; CDR3aa: CASSSRGRFVTDTQYF
d_gene: TRBD1; j_gene: TRBJ1-4; v_gene: TRBV5-1; abundance: NA; CDR3nt: TGCGCCAGCAGCGCATCCGGGACAGAGAATGAAAAACTGTTTTTT; CDR3aa: CASSASGTENEKLFF
d_gene: NA; j_gene: TRBJ1-1; v_gene: TRBV28; abundance: few; CDR3nt: TGTGCCAGCACCCTCCCACAGGCCTACACTGAAGCTTTCTTT; CDR3aa: CASTLPQAYTEAFF
d_gene: NA; j_gene: TRBJ2-7; v_gene: TRBV6-5; abundance: NA; CDR3nt: TGTGCCAGCAGTTACGAGGGATACGAGCAGTACTTC; CDR3aa: CASSYEGYEQYF
d_gene: NA; j_gene: TRBJ1-3; v_gene: TRBV7-2; abundance: few; CDR3nt: TGTGCCAGCAGCTTAGCCGGGGGAGGGACCTCTGGAAACACCATATATTTT; CDR3aa: CASSLAGGGTSGNTIYF
d_gene: NA; j_gene: TRBJ1-6; v_gene: TRBV30; abundance: NA; CDR3nt: TGTGCCTGGAGTGTACTTGACGGGATGGGGAATTCACCCCTCCACTTT; CDR3aa: CAWSVLDGMGNSPLHF
d_gene: NA; j_gene: TRBJ2-1; v_gene: TRBV27; abundance: NA; CDR3nt: TGTGCCAGCAGTTTATTGTGGGGGGTTGACAATGAGCAGTTCTTC; CDR3aa: CASSLLWGVDNEQFF
d_gene: TRBD1; j_gene: TRBJ2-1; v_gene: TRBV25-1; abundance: NA; CDR3nt: TGTGCCAGCAGCAAAGAAGTAGGGACAGGATCCTACAATGAGCAGTTCTTC; CDR3aa: CASSKEVGTGSYNEQFF
d_gene: NA; j_gene: TRBJ1-2; v_gene: TRBV2; abundance: NA; CDR3nt: TGTGCCAGCAGTTGGGGCGATGGCTACACCTTC; CDR3aa: CASSWGDGYTF
d_gene: NA; j_gene: TRBJ2-1; v_gene: TRBV3-1/TRBV3-2; abundance: NA; CDR3nt: TGTGCCAGCAGCCAGGCCCTGGGGGCGAACTCCTACAATGAGCAGTTCTTC; CDR3aa: CASSQALGANSYNEQFF
d_gene: NA; j_gene: TRBJ2-3; v_gene: TRBV7-3; abundance: NA; CDR3nt: TGTGCCAGCAGCTTACTAGGCTCCACGCAGTATTTT; CDR3aa: CASSLLGSTQYF
d_gene: NA; j_gene: TRBJ1-4; v_gene: TRBV27; abundance: once; CDR3nt: TGTGCCAGCAGTTTATTCGCAGGGTCAACAACTAATGAAAAACTGTTTTTT; CDR3aa: CASSLFAGSTTNEKLFF
d_gene: TRBD1; j_gene: TRBJ1-4; v_gene: TRBV3-1/TRBV3-2; abundance: NA; CDR3nt: TGTGCCAGCAGCCCTACCGGACAGGGGTGGACTAATGAAAAACTGTTTTTT; CDR3aa: CASSPTGQGWTNEKLFF
d_gene: TRBD1; j_gene: TRBJ1-1; v_gene: TRBV18; abundance: NA; CDR3nt: TGTGCCAGCTCATCCCTCCGGGACAGGGGAAACACTGAAGCTTTCTTT; CDR3aa: CASSSLRDRGNTEAFF
d_gene: NA; j_gene: TRBJ1-6; v_gene: TRBV5-1; abundance: NA; CDR3nt: TGCGCCAGCAGCCCGCCCCGCGATAATTCACCCCTCCACTTT; CDR3aa: CASSPPRDNSPLHF
d_gene: NA; j_gene: TRBJ1-5; v_gene: TRBV5-1; abundance: NA; CDR3nt: TGCGCCAGCAGCGCGCTAAGCAATCAGCCCCAGCATTTT; CDR3aa: CASSALSNQPQHF
d_gene: TRBD1; j_gene: TRBJ1-1; v_gene: TRBV6-5; abundance: NA; CDR3nt: TGTGCCAGCAGTCGGGACAGGGGGGTTACTGAAGCTTTCTTT; CDR3aa: CASSRDRGVTEAFF
d_gene: NA; j_gene: TRBJ2-7; v_gene: TRBV30; abundance: NA; CDR3nt: TGTGCCTGGAGAGGGGTTTCTTACGAGCAGTACTTC; CDR3aa: CAWRGVSYEQYF
d_gene: NA; j_gene: TRBJ1-3; v_gene: TRBV11-3; abundance: NA; CDR3nt: TGTGCCAGCAGCTTCCCCGTCCGGGGTTTACCTGGAAACACCATATATTTT; CDR3aa: CASSFPVRGLPGNTIYF
d_gene: NA; j_gene: TRBJ2-4; v_gene: TRBV29-1; abundance: NA; CDR3nt: TGCAGCGTCACTGACAGACTAGCCAAAAACATTCAGTACTTC; CDR3aa: CSVTDRLAKNIQYF
d_gene: NA; j_gene: TRBJ1-1; v_gene: TRBV25-1; abundance: NA; CDR3nt: TGTGCCAGCAGTGACCCGGTGAACACTGAAGCTTTCTTT; CDR3aa: CASSDPVNTEAFF
d_gene: TRBD1; j_gene: TRBJ1-2; v_gene: TRBV28; abundance: NA; CDR3nt: TGTGCCAGCAGCAGTCCCGGGACAGACTTCTATGGCTACACCTTC; CDR3aa: CASSSPGTDFYGYTF
d_gene: NA; j_gene: TRBJ2-2; v_gene: TRBV7-3; abundance: NA; CDR3nt: TGTGCCAGCAGCTTAACCGGGACATTCGGAACCGGGGAGCTGTTTTTT; CDR3aa: CASSLTGTFGTGELFF
d_gene: NA; j_gene: TRBJ2-7; v_gene: TRBV4-1; abundance: NA; CDR3nt: TGCGCCAGCAGCCCCGAGACAGGGAGGTTAGACGAGCAGTACTTC; CDR3aa: CASSPETGRLDEQYF
d_gene: NA; j_gene: TRBJ2-7; v_gene: TRBV7-9; abundance: NA; CDR3nt: TGTGCCAGCAGCTTGACAACGGACGAGCAGTACTTC; CDR3aa: CASSLTTDEQYF
d_gene: TRBD1; j_gene: TRBJ1-1; v_gene: TRBV6-5; abundance: once; CDR3nt: TGTGCCAGCAGTTACTACAGGGGAAACACTGAAGCTTTCTTT; CDR3aa: CASSYYRGNTEAFF
d_gene: TRBD2; j_gene: TRBJ2-1; v_gene: TRBV6-1; abundance: once; CDR3nt: TGTGCCAGCAGTGAACTAGCCGGGGGGGGACCCTACAATGAGCAGTTCTTC; CDR3aa: CASSELAGGGPYNEQFF
d_gene: NA; j_gene: TRBJ1-1; v_gene: TRBV28; abundance: few; CDR3nt: TGTGCCAGCAGTTTATGGCCTGGACAGACACCTTCTTTAAACACTGAAGCTTTCTTT; CDR3aa: CASSLWPGQTPSLNTEAFF
d_gene: NA; j_gene: TRBJ2-1; v_gene: TRBV7-8; abundance: few; CDR3nt: TGTGCCAGCTATGCGGAGCCATGGATTTCCGATGAGCAGTTCTTC; CDR3aa: CASYAEPWISDEQFF
d_gene: NA; j_gene: TRBJ2-7; v_gene: TRBV7-6; abundance: NA; CDR3nt: TGTGCCAGCAGCTCTCAGGGCGGCGGGACCTACGAGCAGTACTTC; CDR3aa: CASSSQGGGTYEQYF